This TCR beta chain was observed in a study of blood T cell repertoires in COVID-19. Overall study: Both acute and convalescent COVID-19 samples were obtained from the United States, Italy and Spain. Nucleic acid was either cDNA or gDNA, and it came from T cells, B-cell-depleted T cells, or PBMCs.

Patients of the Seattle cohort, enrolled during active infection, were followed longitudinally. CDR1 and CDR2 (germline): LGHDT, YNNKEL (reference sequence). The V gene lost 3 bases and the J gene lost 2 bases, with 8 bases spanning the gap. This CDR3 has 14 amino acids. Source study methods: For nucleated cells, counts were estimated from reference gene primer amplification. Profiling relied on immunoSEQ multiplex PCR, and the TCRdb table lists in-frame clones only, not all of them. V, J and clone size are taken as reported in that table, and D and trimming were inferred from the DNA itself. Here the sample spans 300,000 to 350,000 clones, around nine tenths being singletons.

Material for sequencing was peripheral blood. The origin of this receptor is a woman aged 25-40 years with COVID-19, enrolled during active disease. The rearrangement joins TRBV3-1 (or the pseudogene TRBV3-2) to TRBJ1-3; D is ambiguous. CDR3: CASSQRVAGNTIYF. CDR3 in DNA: TGTGCCAGCAGCCAGAGGGTGGCTGGAAACACCATATATTTT.